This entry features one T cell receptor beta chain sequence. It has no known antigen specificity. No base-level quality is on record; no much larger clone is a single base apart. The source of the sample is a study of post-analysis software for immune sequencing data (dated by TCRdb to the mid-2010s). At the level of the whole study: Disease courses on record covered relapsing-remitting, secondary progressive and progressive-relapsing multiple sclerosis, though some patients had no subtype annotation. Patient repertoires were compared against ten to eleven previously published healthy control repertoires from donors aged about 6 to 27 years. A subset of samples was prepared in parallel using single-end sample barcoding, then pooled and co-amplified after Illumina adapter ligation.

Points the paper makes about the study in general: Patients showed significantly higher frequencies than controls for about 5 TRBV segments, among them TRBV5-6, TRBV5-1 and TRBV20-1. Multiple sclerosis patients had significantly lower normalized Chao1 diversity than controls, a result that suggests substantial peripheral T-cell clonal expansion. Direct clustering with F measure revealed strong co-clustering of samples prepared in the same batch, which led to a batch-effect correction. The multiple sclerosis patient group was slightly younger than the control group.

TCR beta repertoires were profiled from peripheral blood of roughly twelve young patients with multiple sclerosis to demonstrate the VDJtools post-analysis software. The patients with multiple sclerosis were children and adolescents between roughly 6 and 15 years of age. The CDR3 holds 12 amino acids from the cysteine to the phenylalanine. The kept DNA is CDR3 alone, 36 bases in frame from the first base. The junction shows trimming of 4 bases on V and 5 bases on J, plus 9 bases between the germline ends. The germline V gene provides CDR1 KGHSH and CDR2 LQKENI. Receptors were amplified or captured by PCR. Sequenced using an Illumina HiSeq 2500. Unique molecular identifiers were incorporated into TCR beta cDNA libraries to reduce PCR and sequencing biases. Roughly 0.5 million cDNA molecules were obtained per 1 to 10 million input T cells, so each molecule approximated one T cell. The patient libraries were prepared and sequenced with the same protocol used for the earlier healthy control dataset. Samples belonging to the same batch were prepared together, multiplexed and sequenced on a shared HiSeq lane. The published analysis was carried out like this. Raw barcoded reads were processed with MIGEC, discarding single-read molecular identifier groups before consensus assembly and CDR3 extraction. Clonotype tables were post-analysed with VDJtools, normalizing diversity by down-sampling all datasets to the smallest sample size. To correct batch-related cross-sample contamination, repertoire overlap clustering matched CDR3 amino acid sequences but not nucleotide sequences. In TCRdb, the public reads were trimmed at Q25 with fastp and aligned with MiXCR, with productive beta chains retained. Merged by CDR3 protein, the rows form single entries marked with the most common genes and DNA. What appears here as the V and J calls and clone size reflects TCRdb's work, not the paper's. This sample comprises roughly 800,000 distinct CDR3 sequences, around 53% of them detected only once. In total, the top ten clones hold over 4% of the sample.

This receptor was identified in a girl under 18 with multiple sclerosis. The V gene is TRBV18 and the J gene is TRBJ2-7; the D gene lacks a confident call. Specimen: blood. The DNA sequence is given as TGTGCCAGCTCACTCTGGTTGGACGAGCAGTACTTC. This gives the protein CASSLWLDEQYF.